The T cell receptor beta chain under discussion was sequenced for a study of blood T cells in healthy people across ages. Primers used in a second PCR of about 6 to 11 cycles were a sample-barcoded 5' primer and a J-beta primer mix. Via MiXCR, TCRdb re-called the 5' RACE reads, giving one row per CDR3 protein. The sample yields about 1,400,000 distinct CDR3 sequences, approximately 59% seen once. Study results and caveats: Higher diversity, along with more naive CD4+ cells, distinguished long-lived donors from aged donors. Diversity estimates from one million T cells were considered underestimates.

As to this clonotype: Its specificity is not known.

The CDR3 sequence is 13 residues long. V was shortened by 3 bases and J by 3 bases, with 12 bases between the two germline ends. Germline V gene data show CDR1 as DFQATT and CDR2 as SNEGSKA (reference sequence). The specimen sequenced was blood. The origin of this receptor is a young man in good health. V and J are TRBV20-1 and TRBJ2-7; no clear D gene. The CDR3 DNA is TGCAGTGCTAGTAGATGGCCTGTCTACGAGCAGTACTTC. Amino acids: CSASRWPVYEQYF.